This is a list of T cell receptor beta chains from one sample in a study of shared clonotypes between healthy human individuals. The protocol was immunoSEQ multiplex PCR, while the TCRdb copy is restricted to in-frame clones and leaves out a portion. The data contain approximately 640,000 clones, less than 80% of them singletons. Sequencing was done on a sample of memory CD4+ T cells sorted from blood. The receptors shown here come from a young woman in good health. Each CDR3 is given with its conserved first and last residue. The order of the fields is D gene, J gene, clone size, V gene, CDR3 protein, CDR3 DNA. D genes are given only for firm matches. The size field is filled for only some rows; it gives once, few, many or a size class.

>TRBD2|TRBJ2-2|.|TRBV18
CASSPRIAGDHTGELFF
TGTGCCAGCTCACCACGAATAGCGGGAGATCACACCGGGGAGCTGTTTTTT
>.|TRBJ1-4|once|TRBV19
CASNHGPGTAGEKLFF
TGTGCCAGTAACCATGGGCCGGGGACCGCCGGGGAAAAACTGTTTTTT
>.|TRBJ2-7|once|TRBV19
CASSIATRAYEQYF
TGTGCCAGTAGTATCGCTACTCGGGCCTACGAGCAGTACTTC
>.|TRBJ2-4|.|TRBV4-1
CASSQDRGSLAKNIQYF
TGCGCCAGCAGCCAAGACCGAGGCAGTCTAGCCAAAAACATTCAGTACTTC
>.|TRBJ2-7|.|TRBV6-5
CATQRAYEQYF
TGTGCCACTCAGAGAGCCTACGAGCAGTACTTC
>TRBD1|TRBJ1-3|.|TRBV28
CASSLGGGVGNTIYF
TGTGCCAGCAGTTTAGGAGGGGGCGTTGGAAACACCATATATTTT
>.|TRBJ2-7|.|TRBV18
CASSPRAGSYEQYF
TGTGCCAGCTCACCAAGGGCCGGTTCCTACGAGCAGTACTTC
>.|TRBJ2-3|.|TRBV28
CASSPRTRSTDTQYF
TGTGCCAGCAGCCCCCGGACCAGAAGCACAGATACGCAGTATTTT
>.|TRBJ1-2|once|TRBV19
CASSPKAGGSYNYGYTF
TGTGCCAGTAGTCCAAAGGCAGGAGGGTCCTACAACTATGGCTACACCTTC
>TRBD1|TRBJ2-5|.|TRBV19
CASSIGTGGALEETQYF
TGTGCCAGTAGTATCGGGACAGGGGGCGCTTTAGAAGAGACCCAGTACTTC
>.|TRBJ2-1|.|TRBV9
CASSFRSGSYNEQFF
TGTGCCAGCAGCTTCAGAAGTGGTTCCTACAATGAGCAGTTCTTC
>.|TRBJ2-7|.|TRBV6-1
CASSEGKNYEQYF
TGTGCCAGCAGTGAAGGGAAAAACTACGAGCAGTACTTC
>.|TRBJ1-1|.|TRBV7-9
CASSLERTEAFF
TGTGCCAGCAGCTTAGAGCGGACTGAAGCTTTCTTT
>.|TRBJ2-7|.|TRBV29-1
CSVAPKTGNSYEQYF
TGCAGCGTTGCTCCCAAGACAGGTAACTCCTACGAGCAGTACTTC
>.|TRBJ2-7|.|TRBV11-2
CASSPRIIYEQYF
TGTGCCAGCAGCCCCCGCATCATCTACGAGCAGTACTTC
>.|TRBJ1-3|.|TRBV4-3
CASSQDQGPNSGNTIYF
TGCGCCAGCAGCCAAGATCAGGGGCCAAACTCTGGAAACACCATATATTTT
>TRBD1|TRBJ1-5|.|TRBV7-8
CASSLARTGLGQPQHF
TGTGCCAGCAGCTTAGCTAGGACAGGGCTAGGGCAGCCCCAGCATTTT
>TRBD2|TRBJ2-1|.|TRBV9
CASRIGTSGGGGEQFF
TGTGCCAGCAGAATCGGGACTAGCGGTGGGGGTGGTGAGCAGTTCTTC
>TRBD1|TRBJ2-3|once|TRBV6-5
CASSSPGQAADTQYF
TGTGCCAGCAGTTCTCCGGGACAGGCCGCGGATACGCAGTATTTT
>.|TRBJ1-1|.|TRBV29-1
CSVEGPANNEAFF
TGCAGCGTTGAAGGGCCGGCCAATAATGAAGCTTTCTTT
>TRBD1|TRBJ1-2|.|TRBV18
CASSPFRDRGDGYTF
TGTGCCAGCTCACCATTCCGGGACAGGGGGGATGGCTACACCTTC
>TRBD1|TRBJ1-4|.|TRBV27
CASSLWTGRGNEKLFF
TGTGCCAGCAGTTTATGGACAGGGCGGGGCAATGAAAAACTGTTTTTT
>TRBD1|TRBJ1-1|.|TRBV9
CASSPRDRGRNTEAFF
TGTGCCAGCAGCCCCCGGGACAGGGGGCGAAACACTGAAGCTTTCTTT
>.|TRBJ2-7|.|TRBV5-1
CASSLALRDYEQYF
TGCGCCAGCAGCTTGGCCTTGCGGGACTACGAGCAGTACTTC
>.|TRBJ2-1|.|TRBV27
CASSLGAGDNEQFF
TGTGCCAGCAGTTTAGGGGCAGGGGACAATGAGCAGTTCTTC
>TRBD1|TRBJ1-2|.|TRBV30
CAWTKGTASYGYTF
TGTGCCTGGACTAAGGGGACAGCAAGCTATGGCTACACCTTC
>.|TRBJ1-1|.|TRBV19
CASSIWGRANTEAFF
TGTGCCAGTAGTATTTGGGGACGGGCGAACACTGAAGCTTTCTTT
>TRBD2|TRBJ2-1|.|TRBV19
CASSTASGRYNEQFF
TGTGCCAGTAGTACAGCTAGCGGGAGGTACAATGAGCAGTTCTTC
>.|TRBJ2-1|.|TRBV4-1
CASSQGWARGYNEQFF
TGCGCCAGCAGCCAGGGGTGGGCTAGGGGCTACAATGAGCAGTTCTTC
>TRBD2|TRBJ2-7|.|TRBV2
CASRRLAGVNEQYF
TGTGCCAGCAGAAGACTAGCGGGAGTAAACGAGCAGTACTTC
>TRBD1|TRBJ1-2|.|TRBV5-1
CASSPSGQGPLGYTF
TGCGCCAGCAGCCCCTCCGGACAGGGGCCCTTGGGCTACACCTTC
>.|TRBJ2-7|.|TRBV19
CASSIGFTSSYEQYF
TGTGCCAGTAGTATTGGGTTCACAAGTAGCTACGAGCAGTACTTC
>.|TRBJ2-1|.|TRBV5-1
CASSFTGMDEQFF
TGCGCCAGCAGCTTCACAGGGATGGATGAGCAGTTCTTC
>.|TRBJ1-1|.|TRBV4-1
CASSQGYVRGRFDTEAFF
TGCGCCAGCAGCCAAGGGTACGTTAGGGGAAGGTTTGACACTGAAGCTTTCTTT
>TRBD2|TRBJ2-1|.|TRBV5-1
CASSLGPLGGSYNEQFF
TGCGCCAGCAGCTTGGGGCCCCTAGGCGGGAGCTACAATGAGCAGTTCTTC
>TRBD1|TRBJ1-2|.|TRBV28
CASGDRGYGYTF
TGTGCCAGCGGGGACAGGGGCTATGGCTACACCTTC
>TRBD2|TRBJ2-1|.|TRBV9
CASSVLAGFYNEQFF
TGTGCCAGCAGCGTACTAGCGGGTTTCTACAATGAGCAGTTCTTC
>.|TRBJ1-2|.|TRBV28
CASSLVRTANYGYTF
TGTGCCAGCAGTTTAGTCAGAACAGCTAACTATGGCTACACCTTC
>TRBD2|TRBJ2-1|.|TRBV7-3
CASSLTGGRVEQFF
TGTGCCAGCAGCTTAACTGGCGGGAGGGTGGAGCAGTTCTTC
>.|TRBJ2-7|.|TRBV5-1
CASSLGFSYEQYF
TGCGCCAGCAGCTTGGGTTTTAGCTACGAGCAGTACTTC
>TRBD1|TRBJ2-5|.|TRBV5-1
CASGLLGTGQETQYF
TGCGCCAGCGGCCTTTTAGGGACAGGCCAAGAGACCCAGTACTTC
>.|TRBJ2-1|.|TRBV18
CASSPPSSYSSYNEQFF
TGTGCCAGCTCACCACCGTCCTCTTATAGCTCCTACAATGAGCAGTTCTTC
>.|TRBJ2-1|once|TRBV4-2
CASSQEIELKGNEQFF
TGTGCCAGCAGCCAAGAAATCGAGCTAAAGGGTAATGAGCAGTTCTTC
>.|TRBJ2-2|.|TRBV10-3
CAISAGSQGGELFF
TGTGCCATCAGCGCCGGGAGCCAAGGAGGGGAGCTGTTTTTT
>TRBD1|TRBJ2-6|.|TRBV19
CASTWRQGSGANVLTF
TGTGCCAGTACTTGGCGACAGGGTAGTGGGGCCAACGTCCTGACTTTC
>.|TRBJ2-7|.|TRBV28
CASSFRGTGSYEQYF
TGTGCCAGCAGTTTCCGGGGGACGGGCTCCTACGAGCAGTACTTC
>.|TRBJ2-6|.|TRBV7-9
CASSLVRRLGANVLTF
TGTGCCAGCAGCTTAGTTCGCCGACTTGGGGCCAACGTCCTGACTTTC
>TRBD2|TRBJ2-7|.|TRBV7-2
CASSPTPVAGAQQYF
TGTGCCAGCAGCCCAACTCCGGTAGCGGGAGCCCAGCAGTACTTC
>.|TRBJ2-1|.|TRBV5-1
CASSLGAIGTNEQFF
TGCGCCAGCAGCTTGGGGGCTATCGGGACCAATGAGCAGTTCTTC
>.|TRBJ2-7|.|TRBV7-2
CASTTQRDSHEQYF
TGTGCCAGCACCACCCAGCGGGACAGCCACGAGCAGTACTTC
>.|TRBJ1-2|.|TRBV7-6
CASSLGSGDGYTF
TGTGCCAGCAGCTTAGGGTCAGGGGATGGCTACACCTTC
>.|TRBJ2-7|.|TRBV5-1
CASSPDPEGEQYF
TGCGCCAGCAGCCCGGACCCCGAGGGGGAGCAGTACTTC
>.|TRBJ1-1|.|TRBV28
CAGPGSSLNTEAFF
TGTGCCGGCCCGGGGTCGTCTTTGAACACTGAAGCTTTCTTT
>TRBD1|TRBJ1-3|.|TRBV18
CASSGQGESSGNTIYF
TGTGCCAGCTCAGGACAGGGAGAAAGCTCTGGAAACACCATATATTTT